Below are 27 T cell receptor beta chains sequenced from a single sample in a study of Graves' ophthalmopathy and Graves' hyperthyroidism. From RNA, the CDR3 regions of TCR beta chains were amplified and sequenced. First-round RT-PCR used HTBI primers; second-round multiplex PCR followed. From the multiplex PCR reads, TCRdb called clonotypes with MiXCR, one entry per CDR3 protein. The repertoire holds a few hundred thousand distinct CDR3 sequences, about 16% seen once, with approximately 7% in the top ten. Sample: peripheral blood. The receptors shown here come from a woman under 30 with stable Graves' hyperthyroidism.

The chain is built from TRBV5-1 and TRBJ1-4; tentative D call: TRBD1 (5 bases). Germline assignment: CDR1 SGHRS and CDR2 YFSETQ. The CDR3 is made up of 13 amino acids. Between the trimmed V and J ends, which lost 7 bases and 7 bases, there was a span of 14 bases. CDR3 amino acids: CASGDKGLEKLFF. CDR3 bases: TGCGCCAGCGGCGACAAGGGACTTGAAAAACTGTTTTTT.

Ten or more counts support this clonotype. The chain recombines TRBV2 with TRBJ1-2; D call uncertain. V shed 2 bases and J shed 6 bases, with 10 bases lying between them. The CDR3 is made up of 13 amino acids. Germline CDR1 is SNHLY and CDR2 is FYNNEI. The CDR3 is CASSELVTHGYTF. The CDR3 region has the DNA TGTGCCAGCAGTGAACTAGTGACCCATGGCTACACCTTC.

As for this clonotype: This may be a read error: a much more frequent sequence differs by one nucleotide. The V gene is TRBV19, the J gene TRBJ1-2, with D possibly TRBD1 on 6 matching bases. The CDR3 is made up of 14 amino acids. CDR1 and CDR2 from the germline V gene are LNHDA and SQIVND (reference sequence). As DNA, the CDR3 is TGTGCCAGTAGTTCCCTACAGGGTAACTATGGCTACAGCTTC. Translation gives CASSSLQGNYGYSF.

This clonotype showed up many times. The chain couples TRBV6-2 or TRBV6-3 to TRBJ1-2; D unclear. V was clipped by 8 bases and J by 5 bases, with 6 bases between them. This CDR3 region has 10 residues. The germline V gene has CDR1 MNHEY and CDR2 SVGEGT. Written as DNA, the CDR3 is TGTGCCAGCGGGTTGTATGGCTACACCTTC. This encodes CASGLYGYTF.

This clonotype occurred many times. This chain joins TRBV10-3 and TRBJ1-1, with TRBD1 as a possible D gene (5 bases). Germline V lookup: CDR1 ENHRY, CDR2 SYGVKD. Trimming took off 0 bases at V and 3 bases at J, with 11 bases between the two ends. This CDR3 has 15 amino acids. CDR3 region: CAISESQGPHTEAFF. CDR3 bases: TGTGCCATCAGTGAGTCGCAGGGTCCCCACACTGAAGCTTTCTTT.

The chain links TRBV12-3 or TRBV12-4 to TRBJ2-2, with TRBD1 as a possible D gene (5 bases). The CDR3 extends over 15 amino acids. Trimming removed 6 bases from V and 2 bases from J, with 13 bases in between. Written as DNA, the CDR3 is TGTGCCAGCAGGCGCAGGACATTTAACACCGGGGAGCTGTTTTTT. Encoded protein: CASRRRTFNTGELFF.

This clonotype was detected ten times or more. V usage is TRBV20-1 and J usage is TRBJ2-7; 11 bases align to TRBD2. The trim removed 2 bases at V and 6 bases at J, leaving 9 bases unmatched. In germline, CDR1 is DFQATT, CDR2 SNEGSKA (reference sequence). The CDR3 length is 15 residues. This CDR3 is CSARPIAGGLGEQYF. DNA of the CDR3: TGCAGTGCTAGACCAATAGCGGGGGGGCTTGGCGAGCAGTACTTC.

The chain couples TRBV7-2 to TRBJ2-5; the match to TRBD1 covers 7 bases. CDR1 SGHTA and CDR2 FQGNSA come from the germline V gene. Trimming removed 5 bases from V and 7 bases from J; junction bases left unmatched: 10. This CDR3 spans 14 amino acids. The CDR3 here is CASSIGQALWTQYF. The CDR3 nucleotides read TGTGCCAGCAGCATTGGACAGGCGTTGTGGACCCAGTACTTC.

This clonotype was seen repeatedly, ten times or more. This chain joins TRBV6-1 and TRBJ1-6, with D unclear. Germline CDR1 is MNHNS and CDR2 is SASEGT. The CDR3 covers 16 residues. V gave up 3 bases and J gave up 2 bases, with 11 bases separating them. The CDR3 nucleotides read TGTGCCAGCAGTGATTTAGGGAGCGCCTATAATTCACCCCTCCACTTT. Translation gives CASSDLGSAYNSPLHF.

In its sample, this clonotype was seen many times. The chain links TRBV29-1 to TRBJ2-7, with 11 bases fitting TRBD1. The germline CDR1 and CDR2 sequences are SQVTM and ANQGSEA. Germline trimming cut 5 bases from V and 7 bases from J; bases unmatched to any gene: 10. The CDR3 covers 14 residues. CDR3 nucleotide sequence: TGCAGCGTTCCTACCGGGACAGGGGGATGGGAGCAGTACTTC. It is translated as CSVPTGTGGWEQYF.

Comments on this clonotype: With a much larger clone just one base away, this may be a read error. This sequence joins TRBV5-1 and TRBJ1-2; D possibly corresponds to TRBD1 (5 bases). There are 14 residues in the CDR3. CDR1 and CDR2 from the germline V gene are SGHRS and YFSETQ. The V end lost 0 bases, the J end lost 8 bases, and 14 bases lay between the germline ends. The DNA for the CDR3 is TGCGCCAGCAGCTTGGATAGCGTGGGGGTCGGCTACACCTTC. Translated: CASSLDSVGVGYTF. Drawing the rest from reference TRBV5-1 and TRBJ1-2, the complete variable domain is KAGVTQTPRYLIKTRGQQVTLSCSPISGHRSVSWYQQTPGQGLQFLFEYFSETQRNKGNFPGRFSGRQFSNSRSEMNVSTLELGDSALYLCASSLDSVGVGYTFGSGTRLTVV.

In its sample, this clonotype was seen a few times. The CDR3 protein is CASSQGLSYSPLHF. The CDR3 DNA sequence: TGCGCCAGCAGCCAAGGCCTCTCCTATTCACCCCTCCACTTT. The chain is built from TRBV4-1 and TRBJ1-6; D ambiguous. V dropped 1 base and J dropped 8 bases, with 9 bases sitting between them. Germline lookup yields CDR1 MGHRA and CDR2 YSYEKL. This CDR3 comprises 14 residues.

The table lists this clonotype with many counts. The chain joins TRBV12-3 or TRBV12-4 to TRBJ2-7; 12 bases are shared with TRBD2. This CDR3 spans 14 amino acids. V gave up 1 base and J gave up 10 bases; unmatched junction bases: 5. The CDR3 sequence: CASSLGLAGDHQYF. CDR3 bases: TGTGCCAGCAGTTTAGGACTAGCGGGGGACCACCAGTACTTC.

This clonotype was detected many times. This chain connects TRBV12-3 or TRBV12-4 to TRBJ1-1, with a possible D match to TRBD1 (5 bases). The CDR3 consists of 17 residues. The ends were cut back, 3 bases at V and 3 bases at J, with 20 bases in the middle. CDR3 coding DNA: TGTGCCAGCAGTTTGGAAGGGGCGCAGGATAGGTACACTGAAGCTTTCTTT. As protein: CASSLEGAQDRYTEAFF.

In its sample, this clonotype was seen a few times. The junction departs from the called germline gene at one end, perhaps through a read error. V usage is TRBV28 and J usage is TRBJ1-1; tentative D call: TRBD1 (5 bases). CDR3 size: 12 residues. Germline V gene sequence: CDR1 MDHEN, CDR2 SYDVKM. CDR3 DNA sequence: TGTGCCAGCAGTTCCAGACAGTTCGAAGCTTGCTTT. It encodes CASSSRQFEACF.

This clonotype was found many times. The rearrangement joins TRBV2 to TRBJ2-6, with 9 positions matching TRBD1. Germline values: CDR1 SNHLY, CDR2 FYNNEI. CDR3 length equals 15 residues. After removal of 8 bases from V and 0 bases from J, the junction contained 2 bases not matched to a gene. This CDR3 is CASGTGSSGANVLTF. The CDR3 DNA follows: TGTGCCAGCGGGACAGGGAGCTCTGGGGCCAACGTCCTGACTTTC.

Comment on this clonotype: A much bigger clone sits one base away, suggesting this may be a read error. The CDR3 sequence: CSVALKGLVGDNTGELFF. CDR3 DNA: TGCAGCGTGGCGCTAAAGGGACTAGTGGGGGACAACACCGGGGAGCTGTTTTTT. This chain connects TRBV29-1 to TRBJ2-2; 8 bases map to TRBD2. Germline lookup yields CDR1 SQVTM and CDR2 ANQGSEA. The CDR3 has 18 amino acids. V dropped 6 bases and J dropped 2; count of bases not matched to a gene: 17.

J is TRBJ2-7 and V is TRBV5-1; the match to TRBD1 covers 9 bases. The CDR3 has 14 amino acids. Germline CDR1 reads SGHRS; CDR2 reads YFSETQ. V lost 3 bases to trimming and J lost 5 bases; unmatched junction nucleotides: 6. CDR3 protein: CASSSGQGWDEQYF. The CDR3 DNA reads TGCGCCAGCAGCTCGGGACAGGGTTGGGACGAGCAGTACTTC.

This clonotype has at least ten counts. The chain recombines TRBV28 with TRBJ1-1; D may be TRBD1 (5 bases). Trimming removed 7 bases at V and 5 bases at J, with 20 bases between. Germline CDR1 MDHEN, CDR2 SYDVKM. This CDR3 comprises 15 residues. CDR3 region: CASKVIGAKRTEAFF. The CDR3 DNA sequence: TGTGCCAGCAAGGTGATCGGGGCAAAGAGGACTGAAGCTTTCTTT. Full variable domain (outside the CDR3, taken from reference TRBV28 and TRBJ1-1): DVKVTQSSRYLVKRTGEKVFLECVQDMDHENMFWYRQDPGLGLRLIYFSYDVKMKEKGDIPEGYSVSREKKERFSLILESASTNQTSMYLCASKVIGAKRTEAFFGQGTRLTVV.

The CDR3 sequence is CASSQVRRGTGELFF. The DNA of the CDR3 is TGCGCCAGCAGCCAAGTTAGGAGGGGGACCGGGGAGCTGTTTTTT. The V call is TRBV4-1, the J call TRBJ2-2; possibly TRBD1 or TRBD2 for D (6 bases each). This CDR3 comprises 15 residues. Germline CDR1 reads MGHRA; CDR2 reads YSYEKL. The germline V and J ends were trimmed by 1 base and 5 bases, with 11 bases remaining between them.

This clonotype was seen only a few times. It is likely a read error, because the conserved phenylalanine at the end of the CDR3 is missing. J is TRBJ1-5 and V is TRBV6-2 or TRBV6-3, with D hard to call. Trimming stripped 8 bases from V and 3 bases from J, with 11 bases between. The CDR3 spans 13 residues. The germline CDR1 and CDR2 sequences are MNHEY and SVGEGT. The chain's CDR3 is CASGDLLNQPQHV. CDR3 DNA sequence: TGTGCCAGCGGTGATCTTCTCAATCAGCCCCAGCATGTT.

This clonotype was seen repeatedly, ten times or more. The chain links TRBV15 to TRBJ2-5; tentative D call: TRBD1 (6 bases). Germline V CDR1 and CDR2: LNHNV, YYDKDF (reference sequence). The CDR3 has 15 residues. V was trimmed by 4 bases and J by 1 base, leaving 13 bases between them. The CDR3 bases are TGTGCCACCAGCACGGGGACACGGGGCCAAGAGACCCAGTACTTC. Its translation: CATSTGTRGQETQYF.

This clonotype was observed at least ten times. V and J are TRBV15 and TRBJ2-2; the D is unclear. V was clipped by 1 base and J by 0 bases, with 3 bases between them. This CDR3 comprises 14 residues. Germline V gene data show CDR1 as LNHNV and CDR2 as YYDKDF (reference sequence). The CDR3, as DNA: TGTGCCACCAGCAGAGTGACGAACACCGGGGAGCTGTTTTTT. Translating gives CATSRVTNTGELFF.

Many counts were recorded for this clonotype. The chain links TRBV6-2 or TRBV6-3 to TRBJ1-1, with D possibly TRBD1 on 6 matching bases. The V end was cut by 7 bases, the J end by 1 base, with 10 bases between. Germline lookup yields CDR1 MNHEY and CDR2 SVGEGT. The CDR3 spans 13 residues. The CDR3 DNA sequence: TGTGCCAGCATTTTGACAGGGAACACTGAAGCTTTCTTT. It translates to CASILTGNTEAFF.

In this sample, this clonotype turned up many times. The rearrangement joins TRBV13 to TRBJ2-4, with TRBD2 identical over 9 bases. This CDR3 comprises 17 residues. Trimming cost V 0 bases and J 4 bases; bases outside gene matches: 7. Germline CDR1 PRHDT, CDR2 FYEKMQ (reference sequence). The CDR3 nucleotides are TGTGCCAGCAGCTTAGGCCCTAGCGGGATCCCTAAAAACATTCAGTACTTC. Encoded protein: CASSLGPSGIPKNIQYF.

With respect to this clonotype: Just one base apart from a much larger clone, this may be a read error. The chain is built from TRBV5-1 and TRBJ2-5; D gene uncertain. The CDR3 runs to 13 residues. The germline V gene encodes CDR1 SGHRS and CDR2 YFSETQ. V gave up 3 bases and J gave up 1 base, with 7 bases separating them. CDR3 in amino acids: CASSSDLQETQYF. As DNA, the CDR3 is TGCGCCAGCAGCTCAGACCTCCAAGAGACCCAGTACTTC.

V is TRBV6-2 or TRBV6-3 and J is TRBJ2-7; 9 positions match TRBD1. CDR1 is MNHEY and CDR2 is SVGEGT in the germline V gene. CDR3 length: 15 amino acids. Germline trimming cut 8 bases from V and 7 bases from J; bases unmatched to any gene: 15. For the CDR3, the DNA is TGTGCCAGCGAAGTCGTCGGGACAGGGTCGAGGGAGCAGTACTTC. Translating gives CASEVVGTGSREQYF.